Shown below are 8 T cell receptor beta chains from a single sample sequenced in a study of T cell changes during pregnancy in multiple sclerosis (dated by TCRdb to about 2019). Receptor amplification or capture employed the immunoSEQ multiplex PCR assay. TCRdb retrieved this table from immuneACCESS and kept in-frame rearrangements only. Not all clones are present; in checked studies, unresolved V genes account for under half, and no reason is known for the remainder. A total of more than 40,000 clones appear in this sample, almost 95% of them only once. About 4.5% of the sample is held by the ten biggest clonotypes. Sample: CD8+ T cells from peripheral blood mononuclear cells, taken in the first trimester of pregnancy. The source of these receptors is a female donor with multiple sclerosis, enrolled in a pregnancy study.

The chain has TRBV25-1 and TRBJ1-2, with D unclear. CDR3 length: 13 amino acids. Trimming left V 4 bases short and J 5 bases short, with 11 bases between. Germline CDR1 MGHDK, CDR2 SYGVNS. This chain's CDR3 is CASSGAYWYGYTF. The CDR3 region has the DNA TGTGCCAGCAGTGGGGCCTACTGGTATGGCTACACCTTC.

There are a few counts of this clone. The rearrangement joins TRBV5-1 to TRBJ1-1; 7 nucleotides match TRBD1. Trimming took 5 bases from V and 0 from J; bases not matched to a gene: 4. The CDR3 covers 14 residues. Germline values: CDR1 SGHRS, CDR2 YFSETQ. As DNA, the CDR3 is TGCGCCAGCAGTCTCACAGGGGTGAACACTGAAGCTTTCTTT. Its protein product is CASSLTGVNTEAFF. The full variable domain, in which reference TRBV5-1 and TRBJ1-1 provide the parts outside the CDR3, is KAGVTQTPRYLIKTRGQQVTLSCSPISGHRSVSWYQQTPGQGLQFLFEYFSETQRNKGNFPGRFSGRQFSNSRSEMNVSTLELGDSALYLCASSLTGVNTEAFFGQGTRLTVV.

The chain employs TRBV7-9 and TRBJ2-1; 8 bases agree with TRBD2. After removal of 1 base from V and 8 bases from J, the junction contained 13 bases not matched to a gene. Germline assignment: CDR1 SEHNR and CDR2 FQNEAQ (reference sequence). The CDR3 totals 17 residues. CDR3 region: CASSLGGLAKKGDEQFF. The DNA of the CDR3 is TGTGCCAGCAGCTTAGGAGGACTAGCAAAAAAAGGCGATGAGCAGTTCTTC.

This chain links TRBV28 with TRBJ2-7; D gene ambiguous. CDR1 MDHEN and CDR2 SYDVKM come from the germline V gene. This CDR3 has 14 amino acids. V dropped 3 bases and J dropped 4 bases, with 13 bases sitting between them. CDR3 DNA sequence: TGTGCCAGCAGTTTTAACTCTGCGACATACGAGCAGTACTTC. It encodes CASSFNSATYEQYF.

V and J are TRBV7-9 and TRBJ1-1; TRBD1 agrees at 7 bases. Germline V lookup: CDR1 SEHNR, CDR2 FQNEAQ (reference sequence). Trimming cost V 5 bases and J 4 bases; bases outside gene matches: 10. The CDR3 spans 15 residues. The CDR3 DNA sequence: TGTGCCAGCAGCCCGCCCGGGACAGCCGGCACTGAAGCTTTCTTT. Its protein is CASSPPGTAGTEAFF.

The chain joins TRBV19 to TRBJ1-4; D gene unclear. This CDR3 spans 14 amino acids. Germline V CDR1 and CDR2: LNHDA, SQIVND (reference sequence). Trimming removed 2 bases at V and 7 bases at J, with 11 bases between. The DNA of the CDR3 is TGTGCCAGTAGTATATCCCTCAGTTCTGAAAAACTGTTTTTT. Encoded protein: CASSISLSSEKLFF.

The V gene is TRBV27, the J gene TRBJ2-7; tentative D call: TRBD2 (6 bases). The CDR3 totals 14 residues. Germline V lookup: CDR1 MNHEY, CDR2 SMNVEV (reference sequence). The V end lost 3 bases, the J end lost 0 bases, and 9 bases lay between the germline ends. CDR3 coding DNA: TGTGCCAGCAGTTTTGGGGGGACCTCCTACGAGCAGTACTTC. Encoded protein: CASSFGGTSYEQYF.

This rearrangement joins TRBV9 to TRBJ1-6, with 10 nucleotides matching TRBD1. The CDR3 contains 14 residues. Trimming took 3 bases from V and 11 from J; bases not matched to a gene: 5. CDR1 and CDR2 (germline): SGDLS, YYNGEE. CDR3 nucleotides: TGTGCCAGCAGCGGACAGGGGGCCGGGCCACCCCTCCACTTT. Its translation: CASSGQGAGPPLHF. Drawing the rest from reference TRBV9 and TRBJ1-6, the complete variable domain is DSGVTQTPKHLITATGQRVTLRCSPRSGDLSVYWYQQSLDQGLQFLIQYYNGEERAKGNILERFSAQQFPDLHSELNLSSLELGDSALYFCASSGQGAGPPLHFGNGTRLTVT.